A single sample gave rise to the 6 T cell receptor beta chains below, sequenced in a study of cytomegalovirus exposure and HLA in healthy donors. Primers: 60 Vbeta forward and 13 Jbeta reverse. Here immunoSEQ multiplex PCR was the method, and the copy in TCRdb shows in-frame clones only, minus some. The data hold 150,000 to 180,000 clones, with over 75% observed a single time. The sequencing input was PBMCs. The receptor source for this set is a woman aged 35 to 49 in good health and CMV-seropositive.

V and J are TRBV10-3 and TRBJ1-2; 8 nucleotides line up with TRBD1. CDR3 length equals 13 residues. V trimming: 6 bases; J trimming: 8 bases; junction bases outside the gene matches: 8. Germline CDR1 ENHRY, CDR2 SYGVKD. CDR3 coding DNA: TGTGCCATCAGCCCGGACAGGGCCCAGGGCTACACCTTC. This gives the protein CAISPDRAQGYTF.

The CDR3, as DNA: TGTGCCAGCAGTTTACTGGACAACCAAGAGACCCAGTACTTC. Translating gives CASSLLDNQETQYF. The chain recombines TRBV27 with TRBJ2-5; D may be TRBD1 (5 bases). V was pared by 2 bases and J by 0 bases, with 7 bases between. From germline, CDR1 is MNHEY and CDR2 SMNVEV (reference sequence). The CDR3 has 14 amino acids.

The rearrangement uses TRBV5-8 and TRBJ1-6; unclear D gene. The CDR3 contains 16 residues. Trimming stripped 0 bases from V and 0 bases from J, with 7 bases between. Germline V gene sequence: CDR1 SGHTS, CDR2 YDEGEE. CDR3 nucleotides: TGTGCCAGCAGCTTGGAAGGGAGCTCCTATAATTCACCCCTCCACTTT. Its protein product is CASSLEGSSYNSPLHF.

This chain connects TRBV27 to TRBJ2-5; no clear D. CDR1 and CDR2 from the germline V gene are MNHEY and SMNVEV (reference sequence). There are 13 residues in the CDR3. V was clipped by 2 bases and J by 2 bases, with 6 bases between them. As DNA, the CDR3 is TGTGCCAGCAGTTTAAGGAGTCAAGAGACCCAGTACTTC. Encoded protein: CASSLRSQETQYF.

This chain joins TRBV19 and TRBJ1-3; 9 positions match TRBD1. Per germline, CDR1 LNHDA and CDR2 SQIVND (reference sequence). Trimming at V came to 8 bases and at J to 4 bases, leaving 3 bases not matched to a gene. The CDR3 totals 13 residues. This CDR3 is CASWDRAGNTIYF. The DNA for the CDR3 is TGTGCCAGTTGGGACAGGGCCGGAAACACCATATATTTT.

The chain couples TRBV7-8 to TRBJ2-5, with 7 bases lining up with TRBD2. Germline lookup yields CDR1 SGHVS and CDR2 FQNEAQ. CDR3 size: 16 residues. V shed 1 base and J 3 bases; nucleotides not matched to a gene: 8. CDR3 nucleotide sequence: TGTGCCAGCAGCTTAGTTTGGGGCCTAGCGGAAGAGACCCAGTACTTC. Its protein is CASSLVWGLAEETQYF. Looking up the rest from reference TRBV7-8 and TRBJ2-5 gives the full variable domain: GAGVSQSPRYKVAKRGQDVALRCDPISGHVSLFWYQQALGQGPEFLTYFQNEAQLDKSGLPSDRFFAERPEGSVSTLKIQRTQQEDSAVYLCASSLVWGLAEETQYFGPGTRLLVL.